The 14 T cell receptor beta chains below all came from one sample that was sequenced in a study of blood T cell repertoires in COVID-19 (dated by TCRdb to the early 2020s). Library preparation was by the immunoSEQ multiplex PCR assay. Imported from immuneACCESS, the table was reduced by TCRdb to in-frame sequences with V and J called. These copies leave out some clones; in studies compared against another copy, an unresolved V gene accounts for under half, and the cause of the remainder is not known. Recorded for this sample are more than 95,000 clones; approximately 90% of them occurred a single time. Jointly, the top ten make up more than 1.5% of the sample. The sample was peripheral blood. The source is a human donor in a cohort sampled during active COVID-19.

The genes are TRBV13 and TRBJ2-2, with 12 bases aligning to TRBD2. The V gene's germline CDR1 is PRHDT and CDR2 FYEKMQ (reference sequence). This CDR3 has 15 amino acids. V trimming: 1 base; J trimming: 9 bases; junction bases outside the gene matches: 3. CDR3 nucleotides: TGTGCCAGCAGCTTAGCACTAGCGGGAGGTCGGGAGCTGTTTTTT. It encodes CASSLALAGGRELFF.

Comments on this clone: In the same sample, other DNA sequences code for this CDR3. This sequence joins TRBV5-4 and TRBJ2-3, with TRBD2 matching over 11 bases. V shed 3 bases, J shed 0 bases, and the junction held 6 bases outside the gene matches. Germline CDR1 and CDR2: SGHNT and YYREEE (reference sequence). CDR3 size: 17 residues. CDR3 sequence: CASSSRSGRGSTDTQYF. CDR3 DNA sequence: TGTGCCAGCAGCTCTCGTAGCGGGAGGGGGAGCACAGATACGCAGTATTTT.

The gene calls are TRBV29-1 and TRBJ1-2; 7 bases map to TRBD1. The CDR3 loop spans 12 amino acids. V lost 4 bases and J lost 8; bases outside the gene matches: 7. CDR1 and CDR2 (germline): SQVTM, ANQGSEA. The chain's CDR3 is CSVGEGGGGYTF. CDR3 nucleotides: TGCAGCGTTGGGGAAGGGGGCGGAGGCTACACCTTC.

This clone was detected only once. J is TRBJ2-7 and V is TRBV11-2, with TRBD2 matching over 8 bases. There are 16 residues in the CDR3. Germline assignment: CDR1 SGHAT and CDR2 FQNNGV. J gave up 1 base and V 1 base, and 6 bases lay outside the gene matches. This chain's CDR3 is CASSLGSGGLSYEQYF. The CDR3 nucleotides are TGTGCCAGCAGCTTAGGAAGCGGGGGCCTTTCCTACGAGCAGTACTTC.

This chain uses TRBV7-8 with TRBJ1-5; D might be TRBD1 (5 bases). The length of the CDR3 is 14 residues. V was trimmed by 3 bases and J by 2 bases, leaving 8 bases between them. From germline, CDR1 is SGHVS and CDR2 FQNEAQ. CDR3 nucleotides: TGTGCCAGCAGCTTCGAAGGGGGCAATCAGCCCCAGCATTTT. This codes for CASSFEGGNQPQHF.

The CDR3 region has the DNA TGTGCCAGCAGACTTCAGGCCGGGAGGGGCTCCGAGCAGTACTTC. Translation: CASRLQAGRGSEQYF. The rearrangement links TRBV28 to TRBJ2-7; 8 nucleotides agree with TRBD2. Trimming took 6 bases from V and 6 from J; bases not matched to a gene: 13. Germline V gives CDR1 MDHEN, CDR2 SYDVKM. This CDR3 spans 15 amino acids. The variable domain in full, with the rest retrieved from reference TRBV28 and TRBJ2-7, is DVKVTQSSRYLVKRTGEKVFLECVQDMDHENMFWYRQDPGLGLRLIYFSYDVKMKEKGDIPEGYSVSREKKERFSLILESASTNQTSMYLCASRLQAGRGSEQYFGPGTRLTVT.

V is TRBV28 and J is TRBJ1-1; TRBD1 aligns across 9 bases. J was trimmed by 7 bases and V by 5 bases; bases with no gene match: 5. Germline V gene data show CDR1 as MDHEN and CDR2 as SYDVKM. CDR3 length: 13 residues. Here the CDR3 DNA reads TGTGCCAGCAGTCACAGGGGGCAGGTTGAAGCTTTCTTT. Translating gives CASSHRGQVEAFF.

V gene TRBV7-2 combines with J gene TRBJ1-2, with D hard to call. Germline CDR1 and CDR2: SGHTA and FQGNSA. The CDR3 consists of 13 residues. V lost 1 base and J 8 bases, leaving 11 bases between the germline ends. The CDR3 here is CASSLVGGGGYTF. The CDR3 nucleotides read TGTGCCAGCAGCTTAGTCGGAGGAGGAGGCTACACCTTC.

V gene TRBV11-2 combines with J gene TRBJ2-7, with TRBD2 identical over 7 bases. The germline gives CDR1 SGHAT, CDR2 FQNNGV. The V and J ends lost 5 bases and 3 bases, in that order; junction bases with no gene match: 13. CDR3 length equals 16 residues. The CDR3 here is CASSLVRGGAVYEQYF. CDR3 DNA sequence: TGTGCCAGCAGCCTAGTCCGGGGAGGGGCGGTCTACGAGCAGTACTTC.

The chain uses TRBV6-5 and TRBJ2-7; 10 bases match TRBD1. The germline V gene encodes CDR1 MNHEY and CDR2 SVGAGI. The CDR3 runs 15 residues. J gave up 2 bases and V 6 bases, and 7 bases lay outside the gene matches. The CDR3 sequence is CASRETGTGAYEQYF. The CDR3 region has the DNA TGTGCCAGCAGGGAGACCGGGACAGGGGCCTACGAGCAGTACTTC.

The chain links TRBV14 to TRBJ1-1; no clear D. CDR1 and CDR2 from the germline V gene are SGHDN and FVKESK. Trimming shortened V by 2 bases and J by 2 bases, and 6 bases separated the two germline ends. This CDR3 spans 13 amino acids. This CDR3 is CASSQIINTEAFF. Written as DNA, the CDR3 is TGTGCCAGCAGCCAAATCATTAACACTGAAGCTTTCTTT.

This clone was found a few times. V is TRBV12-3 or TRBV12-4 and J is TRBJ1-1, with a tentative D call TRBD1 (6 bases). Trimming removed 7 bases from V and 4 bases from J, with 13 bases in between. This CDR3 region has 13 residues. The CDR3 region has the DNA TGTGCCAGCAACCCAGGGGTGGGCACTGAAGCTTTCTTT. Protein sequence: CASNPGVGTEAFF.

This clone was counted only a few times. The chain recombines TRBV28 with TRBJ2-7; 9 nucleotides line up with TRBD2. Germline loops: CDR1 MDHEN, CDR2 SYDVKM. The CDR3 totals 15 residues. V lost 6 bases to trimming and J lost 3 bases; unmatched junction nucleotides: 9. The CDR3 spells CASRDGTSRNYEQYF. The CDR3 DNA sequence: TGTGCCAGCAGGGATGGGACTAGCCGGAACTACGAGCAGTACTTC. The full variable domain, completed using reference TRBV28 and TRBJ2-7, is DVKVTQSSRYLVKRTGEKVFLECVQDMDHENMFWYRQDPGLGLRLIYFSYDVKMKEKGDIPEGYSVSREKKERFSLILESASTNQTSMYLCASRDGTSRNYEQYFGPGTRLTVT.

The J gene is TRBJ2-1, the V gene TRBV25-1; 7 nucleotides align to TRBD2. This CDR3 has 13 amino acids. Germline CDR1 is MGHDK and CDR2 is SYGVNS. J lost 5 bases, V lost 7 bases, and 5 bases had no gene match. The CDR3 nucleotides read TGTGCCAGCATCCTCGGGACTAACAATGAGCAGTTCTTC. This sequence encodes CASILGTNNEQFF.